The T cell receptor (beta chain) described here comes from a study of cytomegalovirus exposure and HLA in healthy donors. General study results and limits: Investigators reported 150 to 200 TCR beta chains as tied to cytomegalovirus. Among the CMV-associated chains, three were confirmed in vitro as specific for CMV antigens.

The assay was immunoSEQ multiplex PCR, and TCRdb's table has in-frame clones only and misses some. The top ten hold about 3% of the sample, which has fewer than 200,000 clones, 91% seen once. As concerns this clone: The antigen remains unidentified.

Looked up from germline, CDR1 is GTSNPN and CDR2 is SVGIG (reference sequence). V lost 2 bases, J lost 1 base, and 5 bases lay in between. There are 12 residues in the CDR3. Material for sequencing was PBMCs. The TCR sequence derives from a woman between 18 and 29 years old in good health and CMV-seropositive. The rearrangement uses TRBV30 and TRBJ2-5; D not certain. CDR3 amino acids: CAWSKLQETQYF. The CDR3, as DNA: TGTGCCTGGAGTAAACTCCAAGAGACCCAGTACTTC.